The clone carrying this T cell receptor (delta chain) appeared a few times. The target antigen is unknown. This sample is drawn from a study of Vδ1+ human thymocytes. Study observations and caveats: Thymic delta-chain repertoires held approximately 19% Vdelta2 sequences and few Vdelta3, despite high sort purity. Thymic TRG and TRD repertoires appeared highly polyclonal.

Germline values: CDR1 TSWWSYY, CDR2 QGS. The CDR3 is 19 residues long. Trimming pared 4 bases from V and 0 bases from J, leaving 24 bases between. After alphabeta T cell depletion, CD3+ Vdelta1+ Vdelta2- thymocytes were sorted. Purity of the sorted Vdelta1+ thymocytes ranged from 98% to 99.6%. RNA was extracted from the cells and then reverse transcribed. CDR3 amplicons came from multiplex PCR with pooled V-gene forward and constant-region reverse primers. TCRdb re-processed the multiplex PCR reads via CATT. The data contain 70,000 to 90,000 delta-chain clones, around 35% of them singletons. The chain couples TRDV1 to TRDJ1, with no clear D. The TCR originated in a boy younger than two who had congenital heart surgery. Sample: Vdelta1+ gamma-delta thymocytes from the thymus. Stated subset: FACS-sorted CD3+ TCRalphabeta- TCRVdelta1+ TCRVdelta2- thymocytes. CDR3 DNA: TGTGCTCTTGGGGCCCCCCGGGGCATTATTATCAGACACACCGATAAACTCATCTTT. Protein product: CALGAPRGIIIRHTDKLIF.